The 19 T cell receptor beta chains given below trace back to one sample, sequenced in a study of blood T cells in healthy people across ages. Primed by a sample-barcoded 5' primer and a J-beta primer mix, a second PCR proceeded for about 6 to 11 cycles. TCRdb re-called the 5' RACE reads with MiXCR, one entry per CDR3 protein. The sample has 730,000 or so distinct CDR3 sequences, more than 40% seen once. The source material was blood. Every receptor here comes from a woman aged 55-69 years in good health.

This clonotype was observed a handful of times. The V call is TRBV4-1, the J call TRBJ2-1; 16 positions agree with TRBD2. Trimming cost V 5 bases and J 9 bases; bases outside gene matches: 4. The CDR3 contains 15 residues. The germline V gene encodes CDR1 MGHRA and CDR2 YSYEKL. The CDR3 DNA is TGCGCCAGCAGCAAGGGACTAGCGGGGGGGCCTGAGCAGTTCTTC. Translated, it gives CASSKGLAGGPEQFF.

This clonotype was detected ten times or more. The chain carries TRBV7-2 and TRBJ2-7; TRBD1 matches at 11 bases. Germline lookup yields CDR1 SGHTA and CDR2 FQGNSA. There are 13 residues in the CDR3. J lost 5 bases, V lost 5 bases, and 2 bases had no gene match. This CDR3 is CASSRGQGDEQYF. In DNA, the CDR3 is TGTGCCAGCAGCCGGGGACAGGGGGACGAGCAGTACTTC.

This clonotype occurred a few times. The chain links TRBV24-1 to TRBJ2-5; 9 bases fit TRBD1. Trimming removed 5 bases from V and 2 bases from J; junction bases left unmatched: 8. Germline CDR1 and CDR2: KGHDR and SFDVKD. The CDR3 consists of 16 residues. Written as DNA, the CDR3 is TGTGCCACCAGTGCCGTAGGACAGGGGTTACAAGAGACCCAGTACTTC. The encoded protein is CATSAVGQGLQETQYF.

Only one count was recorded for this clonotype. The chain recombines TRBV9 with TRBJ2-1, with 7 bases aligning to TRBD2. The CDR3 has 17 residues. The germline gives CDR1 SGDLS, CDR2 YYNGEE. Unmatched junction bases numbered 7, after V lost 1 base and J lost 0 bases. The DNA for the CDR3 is TGTGCCAGCAGCGTATGGGAGGGGCCGAGCTCCTACAATGAGCAGTTCTTC. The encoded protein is CASSVWEGPSSYNEQFF.

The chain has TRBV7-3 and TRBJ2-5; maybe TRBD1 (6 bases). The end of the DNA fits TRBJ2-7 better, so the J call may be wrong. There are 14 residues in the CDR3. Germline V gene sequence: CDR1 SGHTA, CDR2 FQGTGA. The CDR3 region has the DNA TGTGCCAGCAGCTTCGGGACAACCGACTACGAGCAGTACTTC. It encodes CASSFGTTDYEQYF.

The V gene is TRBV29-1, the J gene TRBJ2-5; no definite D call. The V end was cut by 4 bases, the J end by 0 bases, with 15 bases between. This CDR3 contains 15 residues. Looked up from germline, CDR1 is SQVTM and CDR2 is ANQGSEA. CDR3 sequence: CSVGLAKKDQETQYF. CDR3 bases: TGCAGCGTTGGCCTGGCCAAGAAGGACCAAGAGACCCAGTACTTC. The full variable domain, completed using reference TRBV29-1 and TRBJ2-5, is SAVISQKPSRDICQRGTSLTIQCQVDSQVTMMFWYRQQPGQSLTLIATANQGSEATYESGFVIDKFPISRPNLTFSTLTVSNMSPEDSSIYLCSVGLAKKDQETQYFGPGTRLLVL.

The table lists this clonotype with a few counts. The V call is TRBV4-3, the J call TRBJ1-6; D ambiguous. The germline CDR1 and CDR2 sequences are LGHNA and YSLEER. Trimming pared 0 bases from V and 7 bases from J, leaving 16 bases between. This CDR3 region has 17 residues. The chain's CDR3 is CASSQDRMVSLNSPLHF. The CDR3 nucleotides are TGCGCCAGCAGCCAAGATCGGATGGTCAGTTTAAATTCACCCCTCCACTTT.

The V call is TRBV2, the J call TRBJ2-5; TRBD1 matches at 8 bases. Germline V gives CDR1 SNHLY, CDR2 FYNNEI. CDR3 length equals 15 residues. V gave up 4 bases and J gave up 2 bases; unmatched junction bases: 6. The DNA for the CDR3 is TGTGCCAGCAGTGCCGCCAGGGGGCCGCAAGAGACCCAGTACTTC. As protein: CASSAARGPQETQYF.

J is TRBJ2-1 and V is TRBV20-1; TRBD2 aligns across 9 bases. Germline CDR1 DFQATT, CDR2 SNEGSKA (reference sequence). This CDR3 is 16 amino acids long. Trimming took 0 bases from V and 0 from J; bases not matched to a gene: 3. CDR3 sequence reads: CSARDSGGRSYNEQFF. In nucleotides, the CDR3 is TGCAGTGCTAGAGATAGCGGGGGACGCTCCTACAATGAGCAGTTCTTC.

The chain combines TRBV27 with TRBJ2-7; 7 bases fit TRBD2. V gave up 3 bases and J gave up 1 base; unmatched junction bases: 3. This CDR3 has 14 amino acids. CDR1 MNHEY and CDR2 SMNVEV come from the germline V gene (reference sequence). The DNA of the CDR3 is TGTGCCAGCAGTTTTAAGGGACTATCCTACGAGCAGTACTTC. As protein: CASSFKGLSYEQYF.

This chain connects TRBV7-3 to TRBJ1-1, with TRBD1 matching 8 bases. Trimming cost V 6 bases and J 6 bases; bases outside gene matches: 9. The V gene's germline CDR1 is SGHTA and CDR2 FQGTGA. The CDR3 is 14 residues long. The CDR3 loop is CASSSDRGFAEAFF. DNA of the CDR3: TGTGCCAGCAGTTCTGACAGGGGATTCGCTGAAGCTTTCTTT.

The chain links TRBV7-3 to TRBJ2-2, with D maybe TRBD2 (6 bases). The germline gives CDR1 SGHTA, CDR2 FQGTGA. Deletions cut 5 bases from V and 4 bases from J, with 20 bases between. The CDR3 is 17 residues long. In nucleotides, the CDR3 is TGTGCCAGCAGCCGAGGCGGGACCAGGGATAGCACCGGGGAGCTGTTTTTT. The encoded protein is CASSRGGTRDSTGELFF.

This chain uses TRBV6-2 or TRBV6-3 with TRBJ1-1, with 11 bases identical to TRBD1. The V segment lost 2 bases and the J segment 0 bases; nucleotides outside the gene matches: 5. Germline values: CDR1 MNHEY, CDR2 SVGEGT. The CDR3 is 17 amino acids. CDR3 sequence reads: CASSYIGQGALNTEAFF. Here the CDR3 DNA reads TGTGCCAGCAGTTACATCGGACAGGGGGCGTTGAACACTGAAGCTTTCTTT.

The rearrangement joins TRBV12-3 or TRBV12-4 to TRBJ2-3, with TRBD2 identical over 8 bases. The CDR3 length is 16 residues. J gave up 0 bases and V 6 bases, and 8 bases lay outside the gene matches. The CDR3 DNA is TGTGCCAGCAGCCGGCGACTAGCGCTGAGCACAGATACGCAGTATTTT. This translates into CASSRRLALSTDTQYF.

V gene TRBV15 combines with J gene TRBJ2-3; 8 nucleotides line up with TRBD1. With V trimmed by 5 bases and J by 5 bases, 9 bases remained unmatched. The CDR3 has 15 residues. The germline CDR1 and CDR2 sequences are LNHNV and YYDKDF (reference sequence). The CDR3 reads CATSGTRGRGDTQYF. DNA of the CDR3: TGTGCCACCAGCGGGACCAGGGGGCGGGGAGATACGCAGTATTTT.

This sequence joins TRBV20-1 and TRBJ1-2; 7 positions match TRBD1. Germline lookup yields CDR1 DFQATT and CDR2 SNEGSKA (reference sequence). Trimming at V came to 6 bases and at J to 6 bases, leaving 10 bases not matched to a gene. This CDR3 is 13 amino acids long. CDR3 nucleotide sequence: TGCAGTGCCCATGACAGGGAGGTAGATGGCTACACCTTC. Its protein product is CSAHDREVDGYTF.

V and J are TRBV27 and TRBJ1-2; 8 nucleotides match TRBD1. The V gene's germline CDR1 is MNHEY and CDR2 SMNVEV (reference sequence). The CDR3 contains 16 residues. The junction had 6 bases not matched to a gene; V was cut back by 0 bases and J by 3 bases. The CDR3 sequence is CASSLSQAGGDYGYTF. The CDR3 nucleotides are TGTGCCAGCAGTTTATCTCAAGCAGGGGGCGACTATGGCTACACCTTC.

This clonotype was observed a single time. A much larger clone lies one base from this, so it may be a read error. The CDR3 DNA follows: TGTGCCATCAGTGGGGCCGAACGCAATGAGCAGTACTTC. This encodes CAISGAERNEQYF. The J gene is TRBJ2-4, the V gene TRBV10-3; D gene unclear. Deletions cut 4 bases from V and 13 bases from J, with 17 bases between. Per the germline V gene, CDR1 is ENHRY and CDR2 is SYGVKD. This CDR3 has 13 residues.

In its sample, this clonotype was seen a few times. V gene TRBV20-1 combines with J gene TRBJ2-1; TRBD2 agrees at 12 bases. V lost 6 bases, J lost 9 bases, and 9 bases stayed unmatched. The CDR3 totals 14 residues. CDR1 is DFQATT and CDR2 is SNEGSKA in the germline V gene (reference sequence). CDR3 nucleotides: TGCAGTGCACAGCCCACTAGCGGGGGGTCTGAGCAGTTCTTC. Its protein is CSAQPTSGGSEQFF.